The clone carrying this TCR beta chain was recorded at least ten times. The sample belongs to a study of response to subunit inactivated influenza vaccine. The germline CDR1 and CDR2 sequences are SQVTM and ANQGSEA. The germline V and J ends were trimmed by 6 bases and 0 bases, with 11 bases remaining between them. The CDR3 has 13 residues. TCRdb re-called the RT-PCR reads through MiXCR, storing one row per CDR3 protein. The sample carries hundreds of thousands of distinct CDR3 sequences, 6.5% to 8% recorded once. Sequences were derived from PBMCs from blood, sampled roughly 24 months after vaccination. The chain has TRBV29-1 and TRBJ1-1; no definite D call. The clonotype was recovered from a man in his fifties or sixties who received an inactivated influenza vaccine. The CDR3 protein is CSVRIDMNTEAFF. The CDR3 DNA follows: TGCAGCGTGAGAATAGATATGAACACTGAAGCTTTCTTT.